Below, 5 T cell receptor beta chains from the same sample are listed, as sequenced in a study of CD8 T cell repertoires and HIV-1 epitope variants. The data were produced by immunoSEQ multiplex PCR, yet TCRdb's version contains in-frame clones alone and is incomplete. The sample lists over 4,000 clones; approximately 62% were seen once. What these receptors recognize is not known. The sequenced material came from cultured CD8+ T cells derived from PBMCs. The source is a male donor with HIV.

The DNA for the CDR3 is TGTGCCAGCAGCGTAGAGTGGGGGGGCACAGATACGCAGTATTTT. Amino acids: CASSVEWGGTDTQYF. The chain recombines TRBV9 with TRBJ2-3; possibly TRBD2 for D (6 bases). Trimming cost V 0 bases and J 1 base, with 9 bases left between them. The CDR3 loop spans 15 amino acids. The germline CDR1 and CDR2 sequences are SGDLS and YYNGEE.

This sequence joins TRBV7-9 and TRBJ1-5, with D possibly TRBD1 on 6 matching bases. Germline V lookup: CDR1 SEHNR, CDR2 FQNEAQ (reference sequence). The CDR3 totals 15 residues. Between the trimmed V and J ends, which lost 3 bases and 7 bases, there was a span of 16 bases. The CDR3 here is CASSLDGGRDQPQHF. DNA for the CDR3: TGTGCCAGCAGCTTGGATGGGGGCCGAGACCAGCCCCAGCATTTT.

The CDR3 coding sequence is TGTGCCAGCAGCTCGGACAGGGGTCTTCAAAAACTGTTTTTT. Its translation: CASSSDRGLQKLFF. The J gene is TRBJ1-4, the V gene TRBV11-2, with TRBD1 identical over 9 bases. The CDR3 length is 14 residues. Per germline, CDR1 SGHAT and CDR2 FQNNGV. V trimming: 4 bases; J trimming: 9 bases; junction bases outside the gene matches: 6.

The CDR3: CASSLQGDYEQYF. CDR3 sequence (DNA): TGTGCCAGCAGCTTACAGGGGGACTACGAGCAGTACTTC. The genes are TRBV5-4 and TRBJ2-7; 8 bases line up with TRBD1. Trimming took 2 bases from V and 3 from J; bases not matched to a gene: 1. Germline loops: CDR1 SGHNT, CDR2 YYREEE (reference sequence). This CDR3 is built from 13 residues.

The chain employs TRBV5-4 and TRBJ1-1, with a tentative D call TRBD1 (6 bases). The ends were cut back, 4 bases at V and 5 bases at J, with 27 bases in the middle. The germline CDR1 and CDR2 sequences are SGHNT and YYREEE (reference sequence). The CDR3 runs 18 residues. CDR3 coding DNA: TGTGCCAGCAGCCCCCATAGTGGGGGGGCCCCCCCGGGGACTGAAGCTTTCTTT. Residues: CASSPHSGGAPPGTEAFF.